This entry lists 2 T cell receptor beta chains sequenced from one sample in a study of T cell responses to AZD1222 COVID-19 vaccine. Repertoires were generated with immunoSEQ multiplex PCR, while TCRdb's copy carries only in-frame clones and drops some. The table lists approximately 110,000 clones, just over 85% of them singletons, with roughly 7.7% in the top ten. Source: peripheral blood, taken on day 0 of AZD1222 vaccination. All receptors derive from an adult in good health.

The chain uses TRBV19 and TRBJ1-5; TRBD1 matches at 7 bases. CDR1 and CDR2 (germline): LNHDA, SQIVND (reference sequence). This CDR3 is built from 13 residues. With V trimmed by 7 bases and J by 7 bases, 7 bases remained unmatched. As DNA, the CDR3 is TGTGCCAGTAATGAGGGGGCTAGGCAGCCCCAGCATTTT. This encodes CASNEGARQPQHF. Full variable domain (remainder filled in from reference TRBV19 and TRBJ1-5): DGGITQSPKYLFRKEGQNVTLSCEQNLNHDAMYWYRQDPGQGLRLIYYSQIVNDFQKGDIAEGYSVSREKKESFPLTVTSAQKNPTAFYLCASNEGARQPQHFGDGTRLSIL.

The chain has TRBV5-1 and TRBJ1-1; 9 bases align to TRBD1. The CDR3 covers 15 residues. Germline loops: CDR1 SGHRS, CDR2 YFSETQ. J gave up 5 bases and V 2 bases, and 7 bases lay outside the gene matches. In DNA, the CDR3 is TGCGCCAGCAGCTTACAACAGGGGGCGGGTACTGAAGCTTTCTTT. This translates into CASSLQQGAGTEAFF.